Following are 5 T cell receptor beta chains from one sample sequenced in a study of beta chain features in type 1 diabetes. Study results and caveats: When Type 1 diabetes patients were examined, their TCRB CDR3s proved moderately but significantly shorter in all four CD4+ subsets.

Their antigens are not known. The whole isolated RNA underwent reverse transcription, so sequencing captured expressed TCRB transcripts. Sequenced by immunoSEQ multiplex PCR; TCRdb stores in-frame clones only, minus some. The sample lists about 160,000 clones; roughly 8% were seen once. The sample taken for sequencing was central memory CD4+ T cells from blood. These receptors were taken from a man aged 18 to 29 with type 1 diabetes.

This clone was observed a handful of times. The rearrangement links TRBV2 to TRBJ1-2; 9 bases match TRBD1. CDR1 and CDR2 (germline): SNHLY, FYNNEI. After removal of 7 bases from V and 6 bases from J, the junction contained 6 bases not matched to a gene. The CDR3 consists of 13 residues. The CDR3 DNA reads TGTGCCAGCAAGGACAGGGGATACGATGGCTACACCTTC. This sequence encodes CASKDRGYDGYTF. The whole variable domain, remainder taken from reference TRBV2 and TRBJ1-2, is EPEVTQTPSHQVTQMGQEVILRCVPISNHLYFYWYRQILGQKVEFLVSFYNNEISEKSEIFDDQFSVERPDGSNFTLKIRSTKLEDSAMYFCASKDRGYDGYTFGSGTRLTVV.

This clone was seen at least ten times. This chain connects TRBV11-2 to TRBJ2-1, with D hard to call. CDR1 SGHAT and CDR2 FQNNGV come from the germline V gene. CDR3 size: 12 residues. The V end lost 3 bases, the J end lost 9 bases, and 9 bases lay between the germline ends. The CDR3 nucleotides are TGTGCCAGCAGCTTTGAGCGAAGTGAGCAGTTCTTC. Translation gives CASSFERSEQFF.

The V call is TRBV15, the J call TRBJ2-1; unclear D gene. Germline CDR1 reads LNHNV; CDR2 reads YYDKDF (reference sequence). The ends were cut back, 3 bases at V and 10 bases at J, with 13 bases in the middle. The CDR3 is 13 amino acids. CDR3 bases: TGTGCCACCAGCAGCTACCGCAACGGGGAGCAGTTCTTC. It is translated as CATSSYRNGEQFF. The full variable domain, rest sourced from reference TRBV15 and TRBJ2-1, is DAMVIQNPRYQVTQFGKPVTLSCSQTLNHNVMYWYQQKSSQAPKLLFHYYDKDFNNEADTPDNFQSRRPNTSFCFLDIRSPGLGDTAMYLCATSSYRNGEQFFGPGTRLTVL.

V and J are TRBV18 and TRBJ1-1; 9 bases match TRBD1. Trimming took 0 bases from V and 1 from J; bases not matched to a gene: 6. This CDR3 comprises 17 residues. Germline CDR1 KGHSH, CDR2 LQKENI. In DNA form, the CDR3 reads TGTGCCAGCTCACCACCCGGGACAGGGTCTAGGAACACTGAAGCTTTCTTT. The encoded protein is CASSPPGTGSRNTEAFF.

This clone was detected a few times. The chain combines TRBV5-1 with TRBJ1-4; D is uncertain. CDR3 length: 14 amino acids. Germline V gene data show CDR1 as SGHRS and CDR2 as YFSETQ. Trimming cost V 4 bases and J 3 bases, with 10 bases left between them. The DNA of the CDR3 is TGCGCCAGCAGCGAGGACGGGGCTAATGAAAAACTGTTTTTT. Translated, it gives CASSEDGANEKLFF.